These T cell receptor beta chains were read from a single sample in a study of neurological immune-mediated disorders. TCRdb fed the 5' RACE reads into MiXCR, producing one record per CDR3 protein. The sample contains some 55,000 distinct CDR3 sequences, roughly 7.7% of which appear only once. The sequenced material came from PBMCs. These receptors all stem from a woman aged 40 to 50 in good health. CDR3s include the opening cysteine and the closing phenylalanine or tryptophan. D genes are given only for firm matches. Where a row states a size, it is once, few, many or the class of an expanded clone; other rows omit it.

>-|TRBV5-1|TRBJ1-1|many
TGCGCCAGCAGCTGGACCCTGGGACGGACGAACACTGAAGCTTTCTTT
CASSWTLGRTNTEAFF
>-|TRBV5-1|TRBJ2-3|many
TGCGCCAGCAGCTTGGCGGATCTATCGGCAGATACGCAGTATTTT
CASSLADLSADTQYF
>-|TRBV9|TRBJ2-3|many
TGTGCCAGCGAGGGGGTGGGCACAGATACGCAGTATTTT
CASEGVGTDTQYF
>TRBD1|TRBV20-1|TRBJ2-3|-
TGCAGTGCTAGGAGGACAGGGGTAGACACCGGGGAGCAGTATTTT
CSARRTGVDTGEQYF
>-|TRBV4-1|TRBJ2-1|-
TGCGCCAGCAGCCGACTGGGTGCGGACTCCTCCTACAATGAGCAGTTCTTC
CASSRLGADSSYNEQFF
>TRBD1|TRBV3-1|TRBJ1-4|many
TGTGCCAGCAGCCAACCTGGACAGGGCGGAAAACTGTTTTTT
CASSQPGQGGKLFF
>TRBD1|TRBV20-1|TRBJ2-3|many
TGCAGTGCTAGAGTGGGCAACAGGGACAGTACGGGTACGCAGTATTTT
CSARVGNRDSTGTQYF
>-|TRBV2|TRBJ1-1|few
TGTGCCAGCAGCCCCCTTAAACTGGCTTTCTTT
CASSPLKLAFF
>-|TRBV25-1|TRBJ2-2|-
TGTGCCAGCAGTGAACAGAACACCGGGGAGCTGTTTTTT
CASSEQNTGELFF
>-|TRBV7-3|TRBJ2-3|many
TGTGCCAGCAGCCCCTCCGCTAGCACAGATACGCAGTATTTT
CASSPSASTDTQYF
>-|TRBV15|TRBJ1-1|many
TGTGCCACCAGAGTGGGTGGGGGCACTGAAGCTTTCTTT
CATRVGGGTEAFF
>TRBD2|TRBV5-1|TRBJ2-5|many
TGCGCCAGCAGCTTGGGGGGAGGGCTAGCGGGATCCCGTCGGACCCAGTACTTC
CASSLGGGLAGSRRTQYF
>TRBD2|TRBV5-1|TRBJ2-2|many
TGCGCCAGCAGCGTGAGCGGGGGCCTCGGGGCCGGGGAGCTGTTTTTT
CASSVSGGLGAGELFF
>TRBD2|TRBV5-1|TRBJ2-3|many
TGCGCCAGCAGCTTAGAAGCGGGAGGGCCGGGTACGCAGTATTTT
CASSLEAGGPGTQYF